Listed here are 6 T cell receptor beta chains from one sample, sequenced in a study of blood T cell repertoires in COVID-19. Sequencing was performed with immunoSEQ multiplex PCR; in TCRdb, only in-frame clones are kept and a portion is missing. The sample yields almost 200,000 clones, approximately 80% seen once. Sequencing was carried out using peripheral blood. All receptors derive from a man aged 60 to 75 with COVID-19, enrolled during active disease.

The chain employs TRBV18 and TRBJ1-1, with a possible D match to TRBD1 (6 bases). Deletions cut 0 bases from V and 5 bases from J, with 10 bases between. In germline, CDR1 is KGHSH, CDR2 LQKENI. The CDR3 totals 14 residues. CDR3 sequence: CASSPPTGRTEAFF. The CDR3 DNA follows: TGTGCCAGCTCACCACCGACAGGCCGGACTGAAGCTTTCTTT.

DNA of the CDR3: TGCGCCAGCAGCTTGGTAGCGGGACAGAGTTACAATGAGCAGTTCTTC. Translating it yields CASSLVAGQSYNEQFF. The chain uses TRBV5-1 and TRBJ2-1; TRBD2 is a possible D gene (8 bases). Germline assignment: CDR1 SGHRS and CDR2 YFSETQ. The CDR3 totals 16 residues. Trimming stripped 0 bases from V and 4 bases from J, with 14 bases between.

This sequence joins TRBV2 and TRBJ2-2, with D unclear. This CDR3 has 13 amino acids. The germline V and J ends were trimmed by 5 bases and 1 base, with 5 bases remaining between them. The germline CDR1 and CDR2 sequences are SNHLY and FYNNEI. The CDR3 DNA sequence: TGTGCCAGCAGTACGGGGAACACCGGGGAGCTGTTTTTT. Its translation: CASSTGNTGELFF.

The CDR3 reads CASSVSGSQNEQFF. The CDR3 DNA sequence: TGTGCCAGCAGCGTATCAGGCAGCCAGAATGAGCAGTTCTTC. The chain uses TRBV9 and TRBJ2-1, with D hard to call. Trimming shortened V by 1 base and J by 7 bases, and 12 bases separated the two germline ends. Germline loops: CDR1 SGDLS, CDR2 YYNGEE. This CDR3 spans 14 amino acids.

This chain joins TRBV3-1 (or the pseudogene TRBV3-2) and TRBJ1-1; D gene uncertain. Germline V gene data show CDR1 as LGHDT and CDR2 as YNNKEL (reference sequence). This CDR3 is 14 amino acids long. Trimming pared 2 bases from V and 2 bases from J, leaving 9 bases between. CDR3 residues: CASSQKAGNTEAFF. In nucleotides, the CDR3 is TGTGCCAGCAGCCAAAAGGCAGGAAACACTGAAGCTTTCTTT.

The CDR3 here is CASSWGGASTEAFF. In DNA, the CDR3 is TGTGCCAGCAGCTGGGGGGGGGCGAGCACTGAAGCTTTCTTT. The chain carries TRBV11-2 and TRBJ1-1; TRBD1 is a possible D gene (6 bases). CDR1 and CDR2 (germline): SGHAT, FQNNGV. Trimming removed 4 bases from V and 4 bases from J, with 13 bases in between. This CDR3 is 14 amino acids long.